Listed here are 12 T cell receptor beta chains from one sample, sequenced in a study of beta chain features in type 1 diabetes. TCRB transcripts that were expressed got sequenced, as all of the isolated RNA had been reverse transcribed. Sequencing used immunoSEQ multiplex PCR; TCRdb keeps in-frame clones, though not all of them. Among hundreds of thousands of clones listed, 11% to 15% were seen once. The sequencing input was naive CD4+ T cells from blood. These receptors were collected from a man aged 25-45 years in good health.

The chain carries TRBV6-1 and TRBJ1-5; no clear D. V was clipped by 6 bases and J by 0 bases, with 9 bases between them. This CDR3 has 14 residues. Looked up from germline, CDR1 is MNHNS and CDR2 is SASEGT. CDR3 sequence: CASRRWGSNQPQHF. The CDR3 DNA reads TGTGCCAGCAGGAGATGGGGTAGCAATCAGCCCCAGCATTTT.

This clone was recorded a few times. The CDR3 bases are TGCGCCAGCAGCTTGGAGGCCACCTACTATGGCTACACCTTC. Residues: CASSLEATYYGYTF. J is TRBJ1-2 and V is TRBV5-1; D is unresolved. V lost 0 bases, J lost 3 bases, and 9 bases lay in between. The CDR3 has 14 residues. Germline CDR1 reads SGHRS; CDR2 reads YFSETQ.

This clone was seen more than once but under ten times. The chain uses TRBV2 and TRBJ2-7; 7 bases align to TRBD2. The CDR3 is 13 residues long. The V segment lost 7 bases and the J segment 4 bases; nucleotides outside the gene matches: 7. Germline lookup yields CDR1 SNHLY and CDR2 FYNNEI. DNA of the CDR3: TGTGCCAGCACCCTAGGACTAGGGTACGAGCAGTACGTC. This codes for CASTLGLGYEQYV.

The chain combines TRBV6-1 with TRBJ1-2; D is unclear. V was pared by 0 bases and J by 0 bases, with 8 bases between. Germline V lookup: CDR1 MNHNS, CDR2 SASEGT. This CDR3 comprises 15 residues. The CDR3 is CASSEAQLANYGYTF. In DNA, the CDR3 is TGTGCCAGCAGTGAAGCACAGCTAGCTAACTATGGCTACACCTTC.

Turning to this clone: Within the sample, other DNA sequences also encode this same CDR3. The genes are TRBV7-2 and TRBJ2-2; D gene uncertain. In germline, CDR1 is SGHTA, CDR2 FQGNSA. This CDR3 has 12 residues. V was trimmed by 3 bases and J by 5 bases, leaving 4 bases between them. CDR3 DNA: TGTGCCAGCAGCTTTAGGACCGGGGAGCTGTTTTTT. This encodes CASSFRTGELFF.

The J gene is TRBJ1-1, the V gene TRBV4-1; D may be TRBD1 (5 bases). V gave up 0 bases and J gave up 4 bases, with 12 bases separating them. The CDR3 runs 15 residues. Per germline, CDR1 MGHRA and CDR2 YSYEKL. The CDR3, as DNA: TGCGCCAGCAGCCAAGATAGCGGGGCCCCCACTGAAGCTTTCTTT. Its protein product is CASSQDSGAPTEAFF.

This clone was observed a few times. The CDR3 is CSGRQGRLTEAFF. The CDR3 bases are TGCAGCGGCCGACAGGGTCGATTGACTGAAGCTTTCTTT. The rearrangement joins TRBV29-1 to TRBJ1-1, with 7 positions matching TRBD1. V lost 7 bases to trimming and J lost 5 bases; unmatched junction nucleotides: 10. CDR1 is SQVTM and CDR2 is ANQGSEA in the germline V gene. CDR3 length: 13 residues.

This clone was picked up a small number of times. V usage is TRBV18 and J usage is TRBJ2-3; D is ambiguous. The V and J ends lost 1 base and 0 bases respectively, with 8 bases between them. CDR3 length equals 15 residues. Germline loops: CDR1 KGHSH, CDR2 LQKENI. The CDR3 DNA is TGTGCCAGCTCACCACGGACCCAGAGCACAGATACGCAGTATTTT. This encodes CASSPRTQSTDTQYF.

V is TRBV7-8 and J is TRBJ1-2; the match to TRBD1 covers 8 bases. This CDR3 comprises 13 residues. Germline CDR1 and CDR2: SGHVS and FQNEAQ. J lost 8 bases, V lost 5 bases, and 7 bases had no gene match. This chain's CDR3 is CASSPDRGWGYTF. The CDR3 nucleotides read TGTGCCAGCAGCCCAGACAGGGGCTGGGGCTACACCTTC.

This chain connects TRBV9 to TRBJ2-1; possibly TRBD2 for D (5 bases). CDR1 and CDR2 from the germline V gene are SGDLS and YYNGEE. The CDR3 consists of 16 residues. Trimming cost V 1 base and J 0 bases, with 11 bases left between them. CDR3 bases: TGTGCCAGCAGCGTAAGTGCACTAGTCTCCTACAATGAGCAGTTCTTC. Protein: CASSVSALVSYNEQFF.

This clone was detected only a few times. The CDR3 reads CAISGTATDTQYF. For the CDR3, the DNA is TGTGCCATCAGTGGGACAGCCACAGATACGCAGTATTTT. The rearrangement joins TRBV10-3 to TRBJ2-3, with D possibly being TRBD1 (6 bases). V lost 4 bases to trimming and J lost 2 bases, with 7 bases between them. The CDR3 consists of 13 residues. The germline gives CDR1 ENHRY, CDR2 SYGVKD.

J is TRBJ2-6 and V is TRBV6-6, with D unclear. Trimming removed 2 bases from V and 11 bases from J, with 16 bases in between. CDR3 length: 15 residues. CDR1 MNHNY and CDR2 SVGAGI come from the germline V gene (reference sequence). The CDR3 reads CASSYGGLYGDVLTF. The CDR3 coding sequence is TGTGCCAGCAGTTACGGCGGCCTTTACGGCGACGTCCTGACTTTC.